Listed here are 4 T cell receptor beta chains from one sample, sequenced in a study of cytomegalovirus exposure and HLA in healthy donors (dated 2017 in TCRdb). Receptor libraries were prepared by the immunoSEQ multiplex PCR assay. The source is immuneACCESS, and TCRdb retained only in-frame sequences with V and J called. Part of the clones is not carried over; for the studies checked, unresolved V genes explain less than half of this, and the remainder is unexplained. A total of about 220,000 clones appear in this sample, 90% to 95% of them only once. About 0.95% of the sample is in the top ten clones. The sequencing sample was made of PBMCs. Source of these receptors: a woman aged 18-30 years in good health and CMV-seronegative.

V gene TRBV20-1 combines with J gene TRBJ1-1; D is unresolved. CDR3 length: 11 residues. Trimming took 3 bases from V and 3 from J, leaving 5 bases between them. Germline-derived CDR1 and CDR2 are DFQATT and SNEGSKA (reference sequence). The CDR3 DNA is TGCAGTGCTAGTTCGGACACTGAAGCTTTCTTT. Translated: CSASSDTEAFF.

Here the CDR3 DNA reads TGTGCCAGCAGTGGTCGGAGAACCAATTCACCCCTCCACTTT. It encodes CASSGRRTNSPLHF. This rearrangement joins TRBV6-5 to TRBJ1-6; D remains ambiguous. V lost 5 bases and J lost 7, with 12 bases in between. The length of the CDR3 is 14 residues. Germline values: CDR1 MNHEY, CDR2 SVGAGI.

V usage is TRBV6-1 and J usage is TRBJ2-1; 9 nucleotides match TRBD1. This CDR3 is built from 13 residues. From germline, CDR1 is MNHNS and CDR2 SASEGT. After removal of 6 bases from V and 7 bases from J, the junction contained 4 bases not matched to a gene. The DNA of the CDR3 is TGTGCCAGCAGACAGACAGGGGGGAATGAGCAGTTCTTC. It is translated as CASRQTGGNEQFF.

This sequence joins TRBV28 and TRBJ2-7, with a weak D call TRBD1 (5 bases). Germline CDR1 MDHEN, CDR2 SYDVKM. Trimming took off 5 bases at V and 2 bases at J, with 16 bases between the two ends. This CDR3 is 15 amino acids long. In DNA, the CDR3 is TGTGCCAGCAGTACACGACAGACGGCCCCCTACGAGCAGTACTTC. Residues: CASSTRQTAPYEQYF. Based on the CDR3 plus reference TRBV28 and TRBJ2-7, the full variable domain is DVKVTQSSRYLVKRTGEKVFLECVQDMDHENMFWYRQDPGLGLRLIYFSYDVKMKEKGDIPEGYSVSREKKERFSLILESASTNQTSMYLCASSTRQTAPYEQYFGPGTRLTVT.